One and the same sample provided the 19 T cell receptor beta chains below, sequenced in a study of cytomegalovirus exposure and HLA in healthy donors. In the PCR, 60 Vbeta and 13 Jbeta primers were used. The method was immunoSEQ multiplex PCR; TCRdb's version includes in-frame clones alone and lacks a portion of them. The data hold under 200,000 clones, with approximately 80% observed a single time. The sequenced sample was PBMCs. The receptors stem from a man aged 55 to 70 in good health and CMV-seronegative.

The chain joins TRBV5-6 to TRBJ1-2; maybe TRBD1 (5 bases). Between the trimmed V and J ends, which lost 4 bases and 3 bases, there was a span of 10 bases. The germline V gene has CDR1 SGHDT and CDR2 YYEEEE. The CDR3 consists of 13 residues. The CDR3 region has the DNA TGTGCCAGCAGCCCGGACATTTACTATGGCTACACCTTC. Protein product: CASSPDIYYGYTF.

This CDR3 reads CASSYEGYTGELFF. CDR3 bases: TGTGCCAGCAGTTACGAGGGATACACCGGGGAGCTGTTTTTT. The genes are TRBV6-6 and TRBJ2-2, with D maybe TRBD2 (5 bases). V lost 2 bases, J lost 3 bases, and 7 bases lay in between. This CDR3 comprises 14 residues. Germline V gene lookup returns CDR1 MNHNY and CDR2 SVGAGI (reference sequence).

The J gene is TRBJ2-5, the V gene TRBV18; tentatively, D is TRBD1 (6 bases). The CDR3 runs 14 residues. Trimming took 6 bases from V and 5 from J, leaving 16 bases between them. CDR1 is KGHSH, CDR2 LQKENI, per germline. CDR3 sequence reads: CASSPSGVLETQYF. CDR3 bases: TGTGCCAGCTCGCCCTCAGGGGTTTTGGAGACCCAGTACTTC. Combining the CDR3 with reference TRBV18 and TRBJ2-5 gives the whole variable domain NAGVMQNPRHLVRRRGQEARLRCSPMKGHSHVYWYRQLPEEGLKFMVYLQKENIIDESGMPKERFSAEFPKEGPSILRIQQVVRGDSAAYFCASSPSGVLETQYFGPGTRLLVL.

This sequence joins TRBV6-1 and TRBJ1-2; maybe TRBD1 (6 bases). Trimming stripped 2 bases from V and 4 bases from J, with 11 bases between. This CDR3 is built from 14 residues. Germline assignment: CDR1 MNHNS and CDR2 SASEGT. The CDR3 loop reads CASSESGQAYGYTF. CDR3 DNA: TGTGCCAGCAGTGAATCGGGACAAGCCTATGGCTACACCTTC.

This sequence joins TRBV4-1 and TRBJ2-7, with 7 bases fitting TRBD2. This CDR3 has 15 residues. Looked up from germline, CDR1 is MGHRA and CDR2 is YSYEKL. Germline trimming cut 1 base from V and 2 bases from J; bases unmatched to any gene: 5. The CDR3 protein is CASSQGTRGAYEQYF. The CDR3 nucleotides are TGCGCCAGCAGCCAAGGTACCCGGGGGGCCTACGAGCAGTACTTC.

J is TRBJ2-7 and V is TRBV27, with a possible D match to TRBD2 (6 bases). V was cut by 1 base and J by 5 bases, with 18 bases left in between. The CDR3 covers 16 residues. Germline V lookup: CDR1 MNHEY, CDR2 SMNVEV (reference sequence). The CDR3 reads CASSLFDSGGVHEQYF. The CDR3 nucleotides read TGTGCCAGCAGTTTATTCGATTCAGGAGGGGTTCACGAGCAGTACTTC.

This chain uses TRBV12-5 with TRBJ2-7; tentatively, D is TRBD2 (8 bases). Trimming shortened V by 4 bases and J by 0 bases, and 13 bases separated the two germline ends. The CDR3 covers 15 residues. CDR1 LGHNT and CDR2 FRNRAP come from the germline V gene. CDR3 in DNA: TGTGCTAGTGGTTGGGACAGCGGGAGCTCCTACGAGCAGTACTTC. The encoded protein is CASGWDSGSSYEQYF.

The V gene is TRBV6-5, the J gene TRBJ1-1; TRBD1 matches 8 bases. CDR3 length: 13 amino acids. Germline trimming cut 6 bases from V and 5 bases from J; bases unmatched to any gene: 5. Germline values: CDR1 MNHEY, CDR2 SVGAGI. The CDR3 DNA is TGTGCCAGCAGACTACAGGGGGGTACTGAAGCTTTCTTT. It specifies CASRLQGGTEAFF.

V and J are TRBV7-2 and TRBJ1-4; D is possibly TRBD1 (6 bases). Between the trimmed V and J ends, which lost 1 base and 5 bases, there was a span of 8 bases. CDR3 length: 14 residues. Germline CDR1 reads SGHTA; CDR2 reads FQGNSA. CDR3 in DNA: TGTGCCAGCAGCTTAGGACAGGAAAATGAAAAACTGTTTTTT. This gives the protein CASSLGQENEKLFF.

The J gene is TRBJ2-4, the V gene TRBV5-1; D unresolved. V lost 5 bases to trimming and J lost 6 bases, with 9 bases between them. The CDR3 consists of 12 residues. Germline V gene data show CDR1 as SGHRS and CDR2 as YFSETQ. CDR3 in DNA: TGCGCCAGCAGGAGTCATCGAAACATTCAGTACTTC. Translated, it gives CASRSHRNIQYF. The whole variable domain, remainder taken from reference TRBV5-1 and TRBJ2-4, is KAGVTQTPRYLIKTRGQQVTLSCSPISGHRSVSWYQQTPGQGLQFLFEYFSETQRNKGNFPGRFSGRQFSNSRSEMNVSTLELGDSALYLCASRSHRNIQYFGAGTRLSVL.

V and J are TRBV5-1 and TRBJ2-2; D is uncertain. V lost 3 bases and J 7 bases, leaving 10 bases between the germline ends. Germline V gene data show CDR1 as SGHRS and CDR2 as YFSETQ. The CDR3 extends over 13 amino acids. The CDR3 bases are TGCGCCAGCAGCTCTGCGTTGGTCGGGGAGCTGTTTTTT. This encodes CASSSALVGELFF.

Concerning this clone: A junction end diverges from the germline sequence, so it may reflect a read error. The chain links TRBV7-9 to TRBJ2-3, with 12 bases that match TRBD2. The CDR3 length is 18 residues. Germline V gene data show CDR1 as SEHNR and CDR2 as FQNEAQ (reference sequence). DNA of the CDR3: TGTTCCAGCAGCTTACCTTTCCGACTAGCGGGAGCGGCAGATACGCAGTATTTT. Translated: CSSSLPFRLAGAADTQYF.

This clone was counted a few times. CDR3: CASSEPPAGAFF. CDR3 bases: TGTGCCAGCAGTGAGCCCCCCGCGGGAGCTTTCTTT. This sequence joins TRBV6-1 and TRBJ1-1; no definite D call. Trimming cost V 3 bases and J 10 bases, with 12 bases left between them. The CDR3 contains 12 residues. The germline V gene encodes CDR1 MNHNS and CDR2 SASEGT.

This clone was found once. The chain uses TRBV7-9 and TRBJ2-5; 8 bases are shared with TRBD1. The length of the CDR3 is 16 residues. Per the germline V gene, CDR1 is SEHNR and CDR2 is FQNEAQ (reference sequence). The junction had 12 bases not matched to a gene; V was cut back by 5 bases and J by 4 bases. CDR3 region: CASSVGQGAPRETQYF. DNA for the CDR3: TGTGCCAGCAGCGTTGGACAGGGAGCGCCCCGAGAGACCCAGTACTTC.

This clone has a handful of counts. This chain links TRBV5-1 with TRBJ2-3; 9 bases line up with TRBD2. Germline trimming cut 1 base from V and 5 bases from J; bases unmatched to any gene: 5. The CDR3 totals 15 residues. The germline CDR1 and CDR2 sequences are SGHRS and YFSETQ. Here the CDR3 reads CASSLQAGGRDTQYF. The CDR3 bases are TGCGCCAGCAGCTTGCAGGCGGGGGGGAGAGATACGCAGTATTTT. Drawing the rest from reference TRBV5-1 and TRBJ2-3, the complete variable domain is KAGVTQTPRYLIKTRGQQVTLSCSPISGHRSVSWYQQTPGQGLQFLFEYFSETQRNKGNFPGRFSGRQFSNSRSEMNVSTLELGDSALYLCASSLQAGGRDTQYFGPGTRLTVL.

Regarding this clone: The identical CDR3 is also encoded by other nucleotide sequences in the sample. The J gene is TRBJ2-7, the V gene TRBV7-9, with TRBD1 identical over 10 bases. Germline CDR1 reads SEHNR; CDR2 reads FQNEAQ (reference sequence). This CDR3 region has 14 residues. Trimming cost V 5 bases and J 2 bases; bases outside gene matches: 3. This CDR3 reads CASSPGTGAYEQYF. The CDR3 DNA reads TGTGCCAGCAGCCCAGGGACAGGGGCCTACGAGCAGTACTTC.

This chain uses TRBV18 with TRBJ2-7; TRBD1 might be the D (6 bases). The CDR3 extends over 15 amino acids. V gave up 0 bases and J gave up 3 bases, with 12 bases separating them. The V gene's germline CDR1 is KGHSH and CDR2 LQKENI. CDR3: CASSPPLGTNYEQYF. CDR3 in DNA: TGTGCCAGCTCACCACCCCTCGGGACAAACTACGAGCAGTACTTC.

This clone was observed a few times. The rearrangement joins TRBV6-1 to TRBJ2-1; TRBD1 agrees at 8 bases. The V segment lost 4 bases and the J segment 0 bases; nucleotides outside the gene matches: 17. Germline V CDR1 and CDR2: MNHNS, SASEGT. The CDR3 spans 20 residues. The CDR3 is CASSARAGGLLRSSYNEQFF. CDR3 bases: TGTGCCAGCAGTGCCCGAGCAGGGGGCCTTCTCCGTAGCTCCTACAATGAGCAGTTCTTC.

V is TRBV5-1 and J is TRBJ1-6, with a weak D call TRBD1 (6 bases). CDR3 length: 13 amino acids. Germline lookup yields CDR1 SGHRS and CDR2 YFSETQ. The germline V and J ends were trimmed by 6 bases and 9 bases, with 13 bases remaining between them. The CDR3 region is CASTTGPSSPLHF. The DNA of the CDR3 is TGCGCCAGCACCACAGGGCCCAGTTCACCCCTCCACTTT.